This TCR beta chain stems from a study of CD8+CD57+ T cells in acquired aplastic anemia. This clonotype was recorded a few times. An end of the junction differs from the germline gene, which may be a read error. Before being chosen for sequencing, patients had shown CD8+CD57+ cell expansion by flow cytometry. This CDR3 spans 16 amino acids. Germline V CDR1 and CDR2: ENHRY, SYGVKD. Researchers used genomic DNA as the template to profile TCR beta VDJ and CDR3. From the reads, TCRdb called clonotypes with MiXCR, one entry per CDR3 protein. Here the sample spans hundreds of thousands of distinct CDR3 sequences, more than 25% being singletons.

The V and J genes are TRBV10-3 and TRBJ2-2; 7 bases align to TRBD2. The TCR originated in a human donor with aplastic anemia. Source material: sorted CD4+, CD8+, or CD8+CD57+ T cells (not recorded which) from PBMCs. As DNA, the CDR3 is TGTGCCAGCAGTCCGCCGGGCGGGAGCGGCACCGGGGAGCTGTTTTTT. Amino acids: CASSPPGGSGTGELFF.